This T cell receptor beta chain is drawn from a study of cytomegalovirus exposure and HLA in healthy donors. Clones were read by immunoSEQ multiplex PCR, and TCRdb kept only the in-frame ones, dropping some. The profile covers around 350,000 clones, with 75% to 90% appearing a single time and under 0.95% taken by the ten largest. CDR3 length equals 15 residues. The V end was cut by 4 bases, the J end by 0 bases, with 11 bases between. Germline V gene sequence: CDR1 SGHRS, CDR2 YFSETQ. The V gene is TRBV5-1, the J gene TRBJ1-3; no firm D call. This TCR was sampled from a woman aged 18-29 years in good health and CMV-seronegative. The sequencing sample was made of PBMCs. The CDR3 region has the DNA TGCGCCAGCAGCCCCTTCAGCGGCTCTGGAAACACCATATATTTT. Translated, it gives CASSPFSGSGNTIYF.